This T cell receptor beta chain derives from a study of blood T cells in healthy people across ages. General observations from the study: Since the PBMCs were unsorted, naive and antigen-experienced cells could not be conclusively compared.

The V and J ends lost 4 bases and 1 base respectively, with 9 bases between them. CDR1 and CDR2 (germline): SGHRS, YFSETQ. This CDR3 contains 15 residues. Through a sample-barcoded 5' primer and a J-beta primer mix, a second PCR was run for 7 to 11 cycles. TCRdb analysed the 5' RACE reads with MiXCR anew, one entry per CDR3 protein. The sample lists roughly 1.5 million distinct CDR3 sequences; approximately 39% were seen once. Note on this clonotype: The antigen is unknown.

V gene TRBV5-1 combines with J gene TRBJ2-6; tentatively, D is TRBD1 (5 bases). This sequence originates from a woman younger than 30 in good health. The sequenced material came from blood. CDR3 protein: CASSDPGSGANVLTF. For the CDR3, the DNA is TGCGCCAGCAGCGACCCAGGGTCTGGGGCCAACGTCCTGACTTTC.